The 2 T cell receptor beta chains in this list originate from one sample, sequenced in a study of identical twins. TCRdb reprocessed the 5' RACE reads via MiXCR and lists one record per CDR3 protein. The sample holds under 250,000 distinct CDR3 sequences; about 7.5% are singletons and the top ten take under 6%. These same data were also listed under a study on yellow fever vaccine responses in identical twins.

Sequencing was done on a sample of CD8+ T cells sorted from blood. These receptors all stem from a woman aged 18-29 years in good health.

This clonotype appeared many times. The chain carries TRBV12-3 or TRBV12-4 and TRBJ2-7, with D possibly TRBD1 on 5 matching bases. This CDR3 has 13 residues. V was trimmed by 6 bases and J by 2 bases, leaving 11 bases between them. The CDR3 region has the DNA TGTGCCAGCAGCCCGGACACAACCTACGAGCAGTACTTC. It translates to CASSPDTTYEQYF.

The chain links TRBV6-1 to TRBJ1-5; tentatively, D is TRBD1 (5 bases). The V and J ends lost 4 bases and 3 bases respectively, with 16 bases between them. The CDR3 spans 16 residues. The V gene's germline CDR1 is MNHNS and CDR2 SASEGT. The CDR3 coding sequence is TGTGCCAGCAGTGCCAACGCCGGGGGAGTCAATCAGCCCCAGCATTTT. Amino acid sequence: CASSANAGGVNQPQHF.